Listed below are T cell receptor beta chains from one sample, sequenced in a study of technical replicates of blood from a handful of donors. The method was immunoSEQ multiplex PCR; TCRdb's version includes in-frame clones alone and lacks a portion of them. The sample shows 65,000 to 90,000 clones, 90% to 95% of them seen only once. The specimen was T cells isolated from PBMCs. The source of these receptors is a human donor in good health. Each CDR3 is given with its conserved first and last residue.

CDR3: CASSLTSGSYEQYF; V: TRBV5-6; J: TRBJ2-7; length: 14
CDR3: CASSLWASGATNEKLFF; V: TRBV5-1; J: TRBJ1-4; length: 17
CDR3: CASSLKGGPSTDTQYF; V: TRBV5-5; J: TRBJ2-3; length: 16
CDR3: CASSGTSAGGTYEQYF; V: TRBV6-1; J: TRBJ2-7; length: 16
CDR3: CASSLRQGGNEKLFF; V: TRBV7-9; J: TRBJ1-4; length: 15
CDR3: CASSQDLVNEQFF; V: TRBV4-2; J: TRBJ2-1; length: 13
CDR3: CASSLEGAGANVLTF; V: TRBV5-1; J: TRBJ2-6; length: 15
CDR3: CASSPPRDRGLSTF; V: TRBV2; J: TRBJ1-2; length: 14
CDR3: CASTGGEGEQYF; V: TRBV19; J: TRBJ2-7; length: 12
CDR3: CASSEFGITDTQYF; V: TRBV10-1; J: TRBJ2-3; length: 14
CDR3: CASRDFNTEAFF; V: TRBV30; J: TRBJ1-1; length: 12
CDR3: CASQDSLNTGELFF; V: TRBV5-1; J: TRBJ2-2; length: 14
CDR3: CAWSQGDSGGALDTQYF; V: TRBV30; J: TRBJ2-3; length: 17
CDR3: CASSQNRLPNTEAFF; V: TRBV7-2; J: TRBJ1-1; length: 15
CDR3: CASRGTARNSPLHF; V: TRBV10-2; J: TRBJ1-6; length: 14
CDR3: CASSGTGTGGSGANVLTF; V: TRBV14; J: TRBJ2-6; length: 18
CDR3: CASSISQETQYF; V: TRBV5-1; J: TRBJ2-5; length: 12
CDR3: CASSWERNQPQHF; V: TRBV5-4; J: TRBJ1-5; length: 13
CDR3: CASSLRVAPYYEQYF; V: TRBV27; J: TRBJ2-7; length: 15
CDR3: CASRSHREPSYEQYF; V: TRBV6-1; J: TRBJ2-7; length: 15
CDR3: CASSSYLGGYYGYTF; V: TRBV28; J: TRBJ1-2; length: 15
CDR3: CASSYSTVPVTNEQFF; V: TRBV6-5; J: TRBJ2-1; length: 16
CDR3: CASSIRGSEQYF; V: TRBV19; J: TRBJ2-7; length: 12
CDR3: CASNLGQGWAGELFF; V: TRBV28; J: TRBJ2-2; length: 15
CDR3: CASSEGVRGTEAFF; V: TRBV2; J: TRBJ1-1; length: 14
CDR3: CASSDGSRVNEQFF; V: TRBV10-2; J: TRBJ2-1; length: 14
CDR3: CASRLGRETQYF; V: TRBV5-1; J: TRBJ2-5; length: 12